The 4 T cell receptor beta chains reported below all come from one sample, sequenced in a study of T cells in Graves' hyperthyroidism and ophthalmopathy. Using RNA transcripts as the source, TCR beta CDR3 regions were amplified. First-round RT-PCR with HTBI primers amplified the TCR CDR3 region. MiXCR, run by TCRdb on the multiplex PCR reads, gives a single entry per CDR3 protein. In the table there are about 540,000 distinct CDR3 sequences, about half of which are singletons. The sample taken for sequencing was peripheral blood or thyroid tissue (not recorded which). These receptors originate from a woman younger than 30 with Graves' hyperthyroidism.

This clonotype appeared many times. The rearrangement joins TRBV6-1 to TRBJ1-2; D may be TRBD1 (6 bases). The V and J ends lost 3 bases and 5 bases respectively, with 10 bases between them. Germline V gives CDR1 MNHNS, CDR2 SASEGT. The CDR3 contains 13 residues. In DNA, the CDR3 is TGTGCCAGCAGTGATGGAGGGGGATATGGCTACACCTTC. It codes for CASSDGGGYGYTF.

This clonotype was seen a handful of times. The chain uses TRBV20-1 and TRBJ1-2; TRBD1 agrees at 7 bases. Germline CDR1 and CDR2: DFQATT and SNEGSKA (reference sequence). V shed 0 bases, J shed 4 bases, and the junction held 5 bases outside the gene matches. CDR3 length equals 14 residues. The CDR3 loop reads CSARDSDRFYGYTF. CDR3 coding DNA: TGCAGTGCTAGAGATTCGGACAGGTTCTATGGCTACACCTTC.

This clonotype was counted many times. This chain uses TRBV2 with TRBJ1-1; 7 nucleotides align to TRBD1. This CDR3 contains 12 residues. V lost 8 bases, J lost 4 bases, and 4 bases stayed unmatched. CDR1 and CDR2 (germline): SNHLY, FYNNEI. CDR3 region: CASGQAITEAFF. The CDR3 DNA is TGTGCCAGCGGACAGGCGATCACTGAAGCTTTCTTT.

This sequence joins TRBV25-1 and TRBJ2-7, with 12 bases matching TRBD2. Germline CDR1 is MGHDK and CDR2 is SYGVNS. V gave up 4 bases and J gave up 2 bases; unmatched junction bases: 3. The CDR3 sequence is 15 residues long. The CDR3 reads CASSAWTSGAYEQYF. CDR3 DNA sequence: TGTGCCAGCAGTGCCTGGACTAGCGGGGCCTACGAGCAGTACTTC.